This T cell receptor (beta chain) is drawn from a study of neurological immune-mediated disorders (dated by TCRdb to the late 2010s). In terms of the full investigation: Among the roughly 34 multiple sclerosis patients, relapsing-remitting MS was present in some 31 and secondary progressive MS was present in 3. Using UMI-based sequencing, the study compared peripheral blood TCR-beta repertoires from patients with HTLV-I-associated myelopathy (HAM/TSP), patients with multiple sclerosis, and healthy controls. Alongside PBMC samples, the set of about 100 TCR-beta libraries contained longitudinal samples, technical triplicates, and paired CD4+ and CD8+ T-cell subsets that had been sorted. Longitudinal HAM/TSP and healthy donors had 3 time-points each (3-40 month intervals). Of the approximately 70 subjects in the cohort, approximately 15 were HAM/TSP patients, roughly 34 were multiple sclerosis patients, and some 20 were healthy controls.

This clonotype came up many times. No antigen is known for it. No much larger clonotype is one base removed from it; base qualities were not supplied. V gives up 4 bases and J gives up 3 bases, and the segment between their germline ends measures 16 bases. Inclusive of the bounding cysteine and phenylalanine, the CDR3 is 15 residues long. The only DNA kept is the CDR3, 45 bases in frame from the first base. Sequences SGHRS (CDR1) and YFSETQ (CDR2) are obtained from the germline V gene. Results and caveats for the whole study, not just this receptor: No identical CDR3 amino acid sequences were found to be shared among expanded clones across subjects, suggesting that TCR-beta repertoires were private in all groups. Phylogenetic analysis grouped repertoires from 18 of 34 MS patients into a cluster of related CDR3 sequences, suggesting a possible repertoire-level signature. TCR clonal expansion was highest in HAM/TSP patients and lowest in MS patients, with MS patients falling below even healthy controls. The MS cluster showed no association with clinical or MRI features, and the authors stated that larger cohorts are needed.

Read against the paper, the sample's time point label means: longitudinal time-point 2. Libraries from unsorted PBMCs were made from 2 million PBMCs kept in RNAlater at -80 degrees C until RNA extraction. The multiple sclerosis patients were enrolled in a US clinical protocol that evaluated disease progression with magnetic resonance imaging. Peripheral blood was subjected to Ficoll-Hypaque density gradient centrifugation to isolate PBMCs, which were then cryopreserved in liquid nitrogen. cDNA was synthesized by template-switch 5'RACE using a primer with a 10-nucleotide random unique molecular identifier that tagged each TCR transcript. Every sequencing run covered 15-18 subjects and yielded more than 170 million TCR-beta sequences. The RNeasy kit was used to extract total RNA. TCR-beta VDJ regions were amplified with primers for the TCR constant region and the 5'RACE anchor, using the KAPA Real-time Library Amplification kit. A first PCR added sample indexes and Illumina adaptors, after which a second PCR increased the library yield. After Ampure bead purification, the roughly 650 bp TCR product was size-selected on a 2% E-gel SizeSelection system. Before pooling, library quality was checked on a Bioanalyzer, concentration was measured with Qubit, and libraries were quantified with the Kapa Library Quantification kit. An Illumina HiSeq 2500 sequenced the libraries paired-end 2 x 150 bp. To increase sequence diversity, about 25-31% phiX was spiked into each library pool. Processing in the source paper ran as follows. Quality-filtered reads were processed with the UMI-based MiGEC pipeline, and over 90% of raw TCR sequences were removed by the MiGEC pipeline during error correction. IMGT germline references were used for aligning VDJ genes, and each clonotype was defined as a unique CDR3 amino acid sequence together with its V-J genes. Clonal expansion, Shannon diversity, and CDR3 relatedness (CalcPairwiseDistances, ClusterSamples) were evaluated with VDJtools, and phylogenetic trees were built with CLCbio workbench. Clones with at least 8 unique UMIs were defined as expanded, with this threshold being based on coefficient-of-variation modelling across technical triplicates. TCRdb reanalyzed the raw reads on its own, using fastp at Q25 for trimming and MiXCR for clone calling, and kept in-frame beta chains. Each entry is one CDR3 protein sequence, shown with its most common DNA and genes. These V and J calls derive from TCRdb rather than the authors' analysis. This sample comprises some 80,000 distinct CDR3 sequences, 5.5% to 6.5% of them detected only once. Of the sample, roughly 8.6% falls within the top ten clones.

This sequence was found in a woman aged 55 to 70 with multiple sclerosis. Material for sequencing was PBMCs. The receptor chain draws on TRBV5-1 and TRBJ2-5, with TRBD1 tentatively as D gene (8 bases match). The CDR3 has the sequence CASSDPTGGEETQYF. The nucleotides are TGCGCCAGCAGCGACCCTACAGGGGGGGAAGAGACCCAGTACTTC.